This T cell receptor (beta chain) was observed in a study of blood T cell repertoires in COVID-19. In the study overall: The origin of the acute and convalescent COVID-19 samples was the United States, Italy and Spain. Sample material is recorded as cDNA or gDNA derived from T cells, B-cell-depleted T cells, or PBMCs.

The authors' processing: Counts of nucleated cells, estimated from reference gene primer amplification, were obtained. Only in-frame clones appear in the TCRdb table, and some are missing; sequencing was by immunoSEQ multiplex PCR. The DNA was the basis for D and trimming; V, J and clone size are from that table. The table has about 480,000 clones, approximately 89% seen once; the top ten hold 0.9%. The CDR3 runs 14 residues. Trimming shortened V by 3 bases and J by 3 bases, and 12 bases separated the two germline ends. Germline CDR1 reads MDHEN; CDR2 reads SYDVKM. The Seattle site enrolled patients during active infection and followed them longitudinally.

The sample comprised peripheral blood. The receptor was isolated from a man aged 18 to 29 with COVID-19, enrolled during active disease. The rearrangement uses TRBV28 and TRBJ2-7; D perhaps matches TRBD2 (5 bases). The CDR3 spells CASSFLRESYEQYF. The CDR3 region has the DNA TGTGCCAGCAGTTTCTTACGGGAAAGCTACGAGCAGTACTTC.